The 27 T cell receptor beta chains below were found in one sample sequenced in a study of identical twins. TCRdb reprocessed the 5' RACE reads with MiXCR, giving one entry per CDR3 protein. The sample carries about 200,000 distinct CDR3 sequences, 10% recorded once. Material for sequencing was memory T cells sorted from blood. The receptors come from a man aged 50-60 years in good health.

This clonotype was counted many times. The chain is built from TRBV7-3 and TRBJ2-1; D not certain. V lost 3 bases, J lost 5 bases, and 5 bases lay in between. CDR3 size: 12 residues. Germline V CDR1 and CDR2: SGHTA, FQGTGA. The CDR3 nucleotides read TGTGCCAGCAGCTTCCTTAACAATGAGCAGTTCTTC. This gives the protein CASSFLNNEQFF.

This clonotype was detected a few times. The rearrangement links TRBV4-1 to TRBJ2-5, with 9 bases identical to TRBD2. Germline CDR1 reads MGHRA; CDR2 reads YSYEKL. With 4 bases clipped from V and 5 bases from J, the junction kept 8 bases outside the gene matches. This CDR3 is built from 15 residues. The CDR3, as DNA: TGCGCCAGCAGCCCGGCGGGAGGGCTTAGGGAGACCCAGTACTTC. It is translated as CASSPAGGLRETQYF.

The V and J genes are TRBV28 and TRBJ2-3; no reliable D call. The V gene's germline CDR1 is MDHEN and CDR2 SYDVKM. The CDR3 is made up of 15 amino acids. The V end was cut by 3 bases, the J end by 6 bases, with 16 bases between. The CDR3 spells CASSLKDPWTDTQYF. The CDR3 bases are TGTGCCAGCAGTTTGAAGGACCCCTGGACGGATACGCAGTATTTT.

This clonotype was seen repeatedly, ten times or more. The V and J genes are TRBV5-1 and TRBJ1-4, with D possibly being TRBD1 (6 bases). V was trimmed by 1 base and J by 6 bases, leaving 16 bases between them. Germline V gene data show CDR1 as SGHRS and CDR2 as YFSETQ. The CDR3 covers 16 residues. DNA for the CDR3: TGCGCCAGCAGCTTGCTTGGAACAGGGAGGGATGAAAAACTGTTTTTT. This codes for CASSLLGTGRDEKLFF.

This clonotype was counted at least ten times. The chain combines TRBV4-3 with TRBJ1-2; D is undetermined. Germline V gives CDR1 LGHNA, CDR2 YSLEER. The CDR3 is made up of 15 amino acids. The germline V and J ends were trimmed by 1 base and 5 bases, with 14 bases remaining between them. The chain's CDR3 is CASSQAVEGLYGYTF. As DNA, the CDR3 is TGCGCCAGCAGCCAAGCTGTAGAAGGACTTTATGGCTACACCTTC.

This clonotype was counted ten times or more. The V and J genes are TRBV3-1 and TRBJ2-4; no clear D. Trimming stripped 0 bases from V and 1 base from J, with 10 bases between. The length of the CDR3 is 16 residues. In germline, CDR1 is LGHDT, CDR2 YNNKEL (reference sequence). The CDR3 region is CASSQDPQIAKNIQYF. As DNA, the CDR3 is TGTGCCAGCAGCCAAGATCCTCAGATCGCCAAAAACATTCAGTACTTC.

This clonotype was observed a handful of times. V is TRBV24-1 and J is TRBJ2-4; 8 nucleotides align to TRBD2. The CDR3 is 16 residues long. Germline CDR1 is KGHDR and CDR2 is SFDVKD. The junction had 4 bases not matched to a gene; V was cut back by 4 bases and J by 0 bases. CDR3 sequence: CATSDAAGGAKNIQYF. CDR3 nucleotide sequence: TGTGCCACCAGTGACGCCGCGGGAGGAGCCAAAAACATTCAGTACTTC.

In this sample, this clonotype turned up many times. The CDR3 here is CASSQAGTGYFFSTDTQYF. CDR3 DNA sequence: TGCGCCAGCAGCCAGGCGGGGACAGGGTACTTCTTTAGCACAGATACGCAGTATTTT. J is TRBJ2-3 and V is TRBV4-3; 9 bases match TRBD1. Losses at the gene ends were 3 bases for V and 0 bases for J; bases not matched to a gene: 13. CDR3 length equals 19 residues. Germline V gene data show CDR1 as LGHNA and CDR2 as YSLEER.

This clonotype was observed many times. The chain links TRBV7-2 to TRBJ1-6, with a possible D match to TRBD1 (5 bases). The CDR3 length is 13 residues. V was shortened by 3 bases and J by 10 bases, with 10 bases between the two germline ends. The V gene's germline CDR1 is SGHTA and CDR2 FQGNSA. The CDR3 region has the DNA TGTGCCAGCAGCTTGGGACCTCGATCACCCCTCCACTTT. Its translation: CASSLGPRSPLHF.

This clonotype was seen at least ten times. The chain has TRBV7-6 and TRBJ2-7, with TRBD2 matching 15 bases. Trimming took 1 base from V and 2 from J; bases not matched to a gene: 6. Germline V gene sequence: CDR1 SGHVS, CDR2 FNYEAQ. The CDR3 covers 18 residues. The CDR3 nucleotides read TGTGCCAGCAGCTTAGGTGGACTAGCGGGGGGGCCACCCTACGAGCAGTACTTC. It yields the protein CASSLGGLAGGPPYEQYF.

The rearrangement joins TRBV6-1 to TRBJ2-2; 8 nucleotides align to TRBD2. CDR3 length equals 13 residues. V trimming: 6 bases; J trimming: 3 bases; junction bases outside the gene matches: 0. CDR1 and CDR2 from the germline V gene are MNHNS and SASEGT. The CDR3: CASSGGDTGELFF. DNA of the CDR3: TGTGCCAGCAGCGGGGGGGACACCGGGGAGCTGTTTTTT.

J is TRBJ2-7 and V is TRBV4-3; D is tentatively TRBD1 or TRBD2 (5 bases each). V shed 1 base and J shed 10 bases, with 20 bases lying between them. The CDR3 extends over 15 amino acids. Germline V gene sequence: CDR1 LGHNA, CDR2 YSLEER. The chain's CDR3 is CASSQGLGTALSQYF. CDR3 nucleotides: TGCGCCAGCAGCCAAGGTTTGGGGACCGCTCTTTCTCAGTACTTC.

This clonotype was observed many times. This chain uses TRBV4-3 with TRBJ2-7, with TRBD1 identical over 11 bases. V shed 1 base, J shed 9 bases, and the junction held 17 bases outside the gene matches. Germline-derived CDR1 and CDR2 are LGHNA and YSLEER. The CDR3 spans 18 residues. CDR3 loop: CASSQGTGGLTHFMRQYF. The DNA of the CDR3 is TGCGCCAGCAGCCAAGGGACAGGGGGCCTCACCCACTTTATGAGGCAGTACTTC.

About this clonotype itself: The junction shows a germline mismatch at one end, possibly a read error. This chain uses TRBV28 with TRBJ2-1; a weak D match, TRBD2 (6 bases). The CDR3 loop spans 15 amino acids. CDR1 and CDR2 (germline): MDHEN, SYDVKM. The CDR3 here is CASIRELNSHNEQFF. The CDR3 DNA reads as TGTGCCAGCATACGGGAGCTCAACTCCCACAATGAGCAGTTCTTC. Based on the CDR3 plus reference TRBV28 and TRBJ2-1, the full variable domain is DVKVTQSSRYLVKRTGEKVFLECVQDMDHENMFWYRQDPGLGLRLIYFSYDVKMKEKGDIPEGYSVSREKKERFSLILESASTNQTSMYLCASIRELNSHNEQFFGPGTRLTVL.

This clonotype was recorded at least ten times. The CDR3 coding sequence is TGCAGTGCTAGACGCGGACGGACGAATCAGCCCCAGCATTTT. Translation: CSARRGRTNQPQHF. This chain uses TRBV20-1 with TRBJ1-5; D not certain. V shed 2 bases and J shed 4 bases, with 12 bases lying between them. Germline loops: CDR1 DFQATT, CDR2 SNEGSKA (reference sequence). There are 14 residues in the CDR3.

This clonotype was seen many times. The gene calls are TRBV7-3 and TRBJ2-1; the match to TRBD2 covers 14 bases. Germline V gene data show CDR1 as SGHTA and CDR2 as FQGTGA. The CDR3 consists of 19 residues. Unmatched junction bases numbered 11, after V lost 3 bases and J lost 4 bases. The CDR3 region is CASSFSGTSGSFIYNEQFF. In DNA, the CDR3 is TGTGCCAGCAGCTTTTCCGGGACTAGCGGGAGTTTTATATACAATGAGCAGTTCTTC.

In this sample, this clonotype turned up a few times. This chain links TRBV7-2 with TRBJ1-2; D ambiguous. V was cut by 0 bases and J by 7 bases, with 12 bases left in between. Germline V lookup: CDR1 SGHTA, CDR2 FQGNSA. This CDR3 has 14 residues. This chain's CDR3 is CASSLASAYGGYTF. As DNA, the CDR3 is TGTGCCAGCAGCTTAGCGTCGGCCTATGGTGGCTACACCTTC.

This chain links TRBV11-3 with TRBJ2-2; TRBD1 agrees at 7 bases. The CDR3 contains 18 residues. Germline loops: CDR1 SGHNT, CDR2 YENEEA. V lost 5 bases, J lost 0 bases, and 12 bases stayed unmatched. The CDR3 here is CASSLLLFGTANTGELFF. The CDR3 DNA is TGTGCCAGCAGCCTACTACTATTCGGGACAGCGAACACCGGGGAGCTGTTTTTT.

This clonotype was detected ten times or more. This rearrangement joins TRBV6-1 to TRBJ2-7; D is perhaps TRBD2 (7 bases). V shed 6 bases and J shed 6 bases, with 18 bases lying between them. This CDR3 contains 14 residues. CDR1 MNHNS and CDR2 SASEGT come from the germline V gene. The CDR3 loop is CASSLLGRGSEQYF. CDR3 sequence (DNA): TGTGCCAGCAGCCTTTTGGGGAGGGGGTCCGAGCAGTACTTC.

This clonotype was counted ten times or more. This chain joins TRBV4-1 and TRBJ1-5, with TRBD1 matching 7 bases. Germline CDR1 is MGHRA and CDR2 is YSYEKL. The CDR3 length is 15 residues. V trimming: 0 bases; J trimming: 5 bases; junction bases outside the gene matches: 4. The DNA of the CDR3 is TGCGCCAGCAGCCAAGAGGGACAGACCCATCAGCCCCAGCATTTT. Translation: CASSQEGQTHQPQHF.

This clonotype was recorded at least ten times. V gene TRBV11-2 combines with J gene TRBJ1-1, with D perhaps TRBD1 (6 bases). This CDR3 is built from 16 residues. V lost 3 bases to trimming and J lost 1 base, with 15 bases between them. Germline V gene sequence: CDR1 SGHAT, CDR2 FQNNGV. The CDR3 coding sequence is TGTGCCAGCAGCTTGCAGGGGACCCTCCGGAACACTGAAGCTTTCTTT. Its translation is CASSLQGTLRNTEAFF.

This clonotype occurred many times. The gene calls are TRBV10-3 and TRBJ2-7, with D unresolved. With 6 bases removed from V and 5 bases from J, the gap between germline ends came to 11 bases. Germline V gives CDR1 ENHRY, CDR2 SYGVKD. The CDR3 runs to 12 residues. CDR3 nucleotide sequence: TGTGCCATCAGCCAGCTTGGAGACGAGCAGTACTTC. Its protein product is CAISQLGDEQYF.

This clonotype showed up many times. The CDR3 is CSARDIATGSSQPQHF. CDR3 nucleotide sequence: TGCAGTGCTAGAGACATTGCGACAGGGAGTAGTCAGCCCCAGCATTTT. This chain joins TRBV20-1 and TRBJ1-5, with TRBD1 matching 7 bases. CDR3 length equals 16 residues. The V and J ends lost 0 bases and 6 bases, in that order; junction bases with no gene match: 11. The germline gives CDR1 DFQATT, CDR2 SNEGSKA (reference sequence).

The chain recombines TRBV2 with TRBJ2-2; no reliable D call. With 0 bases removed from V and 3 bases from J, the gap between germline ends came to 8 bases. Germline V CDR1 and CDR2: SNHLY, FYNNEI. The CDR3 has 15 amino acids. The CDR3 spells CASSEALGYTGELFF. Written as DNA, the CDR3 is TGTGCCAGCAGTGAAGCGCTGGGTTACACCGGGGAGCTGTTTTTT.

In this sample, this clonotype turned up many times. This chain links TRBV12-3 or TRBV12-4 with TRBJ2-1, with TRBD1 identical over 9 bases. The length of the CDR3 is 15 residues. The V segment lost 5 bases and the J segment 8 bases; nucleotides outside the gene matches: 10. DNA for the CDR3: TGTGCCAGCAGTGGGCCGGGACAGGGTCACTATGAGCAGTTCTTC. Protein product: CASSGPGQGHYEQFF.

This clonotype was counted ten times or more. In nucleotides, the CDR3 is TGTGCCAGCAGCGTGCGACAGGGCCGTAGGACTGAAGCTTTCTTT. Translated, it gives CASSVRQGRRTEAFF. V usage is TRBV7-2 and J usage is TRBJ1-1; 7 bases fit TRBD1. CDR1 is SGHTA and CDR2 is FQGNSA in the germline V gene. CDR3 length equals 15 residues. Trimming cost V 5 bases and J 5 bases; bases outside gene matches: 11.

The V call is TRBV7-3, the J call TRBJ2-1; the D gene is possibly TRBD2 (5 bases). Trimming left V 5 bases short and J 1 base short, with 18 bases between. The germline V gene encodes CDR1 SGHTA and CDR2 FQGTGA. CDR3 size: 17 residues. The CDR3 DNA sequence: TGTGCCAGCAGCGAAGGCCCCCGGGAAGGGTCCTACAATGAGCAGTTCTTC. Translating gives CASSEGPREGSYNEQFF.